This is a list of T cell receptor beta chains from one sample in a study of T cells in Graves' hyperthyroidism and ophthalmopathy. One entry per CDR3 protein, called by TCRdb with MiXCR from the multiplex PCR reads. The sample lists 300,000 to 400,000 distinct CDR3 sequences; over 20% were seen once. The material sequenced was blood. The receptors were gathered from a woman aged 45-65 years with Graves' hyperthyroidism. The CDR3 runs from the conserved cysteine through the conserved F or W. Clone size is stated in some rows and not others, as once, few, many or a class when expanded.

J gene,CDR3 length,V gene,clone size,CDR3 protein
TRBJ2-6,14,TRBV10-3,few,CAAGGGGGANVLTF
TRBJ2-1,13,TRBV20-1,many,CSARVFPGVEQFF
TRBJ2-7,13,TRBV28,many,CASMGLAGYEQYF
TRBJ1-1,15,TRBV18,once,CASSPVKGVDTEAFF
TRBJ2-5,14,TRBV18,many,CASSPPLAEETQYF
TRBJ2-7,13,TRBV20-1,many,CSVRVRGTYEQYF
TRBJ2-3,14,TRBV5-5,many,CASSRDTSTDTQYF
TRBJ2-1,13,TRBV10-3,-,CASRDRGSGEQFF
TRBJ1-1,11,TRBV19,-,CASSMLGAAFF
TRBJ1-2,14,TRBV20-1,few,CSATTSGTDYGYTF
TRBJ2-2,12,TRBV29-1,few,CSAYSNTGELFF
TRBJ2-3,13,TRBV9,-,CASNLGAADTQYF
TRBJ2-1,15,TRBV20-1,-,CSASGWGLAANEQFF
TRBJ2-1,11,TRBV19,-,CATRIYNEQFF
TRBJ2-5,14,TRBV29-1,few,CSVIKGLHQETQYF
TRBJ1-3,16,TRBV5-1,few,CASSSKQVRSGNTIYF
TRBJ2-2,14,TRBV10-3,many,CAISEREVTGELFF
TRBJ2-7,13,TRBV6-1,-,CASSEVAVGEQYF
TRBJ2-4,15,TRBV7-9,many,CASSPDRVAKNIQYF
TRBJ1-2,15,TRBV6-1,many,CASSEARTVVYGYTF
TRBJ2-7,16,TRBV12-3/TRBV12-4,many,CASSFGLAGGRDEQYF
TRBJ2-1,14,TRBV7-9,-,CASSSHRGRNEQFF
TRBJ2-3,14,TRBV19,-,CASSFSGRRNTQYF
TRBJ1-2,15,TRBV28,many,CASSLGGAANYGYTF